This TCR beta chain was profiled in a study of cytomegalovirus exposure and HLA in healthy donors. The CDR3 spans 15 residues. Looked up from germline, CDR1 is SGHTA and CDR2 is FQGNSA. V trimming: 4 bases; J trimming: 2 bases; junction bases outside the gene matches: 4. PCR employed 60 Vbeta and 13 Jbeta primers. Only in-frame clones appear in the TCRdb table, and some are missing; sequencing was by immunoSEQ multiplex PCR. Here the sample spans more than 150,000 clones, 79% being singletons. This chain connects TRBV7-2 to TRBJ2-1, with TRBD1 matching over 8 bases. Material: PBMCs. The receptor was isolated from a girl between 5 and 17 years old in good health and CMV-seropositive. The CDR3 bases are TGTGCCAGCAGCTCGGACAGGGCGACCTACAATGAGCAGTTCTTC. This gives the protein CASSSDRATYNEQFF.